This T cell receptor beta chain was profiled in a study of technical replicates of blood from a few donors. Profiled with immunoSEQ multiplex PCR; TCRdb holds only in-frame clones, not every one. The sample comprises 44,000 or so clones, approximately 90% of which are singletons, and 3.9% rests with the top ten. Trimming removed 2 bases from V and 8 bases from J, with 27 bases in between. This CDR3 is built from 17 residues. Germline V CDR1 and CDR2: SQVTM, ANQGSEA. The sequenced material came from PBMCs. This rearrangement joins TRBV29-1 to TRBJ1-2; weak D call: TRBD1 (5 bases). The receptor was isolated from a human donor in good health. Some clones in this sample may be carry-over from other donors' samples. The CDR3 DNA is TGCAGCGTTGAAAGAGCGCAGGGAACCTACCTATATCAAGGCTACACCTTC. Translating it yields CSVERAQGTYLYQGYTF.